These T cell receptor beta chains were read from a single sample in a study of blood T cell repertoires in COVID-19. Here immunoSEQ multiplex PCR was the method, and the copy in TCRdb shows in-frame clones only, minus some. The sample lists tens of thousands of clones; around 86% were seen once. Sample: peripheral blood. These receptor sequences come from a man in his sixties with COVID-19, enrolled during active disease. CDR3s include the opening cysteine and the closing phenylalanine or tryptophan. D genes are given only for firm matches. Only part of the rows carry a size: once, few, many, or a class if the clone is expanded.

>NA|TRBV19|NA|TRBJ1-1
CATSDRLNTEAFF
TGTGCCACCTCGGACAGATTGAACACTGAAGCTTTCTTT
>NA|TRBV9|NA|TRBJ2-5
CASSVGTPSRTQYF
TGTGCCAGCAGCGTAGGGACACCTTCAAGAACCCAGTACTTC
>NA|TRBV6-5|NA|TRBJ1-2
CASSTGLLAGGYTF
TGTGCCAGCAGTACCGGATTACTAGCTGGCGGCTACACCTTC
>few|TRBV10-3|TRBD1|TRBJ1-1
CASGDRGMNTEAFF
TGTGCCAGCGGAGACAGGGGTATGAACACTGAAGCTTTCTTT
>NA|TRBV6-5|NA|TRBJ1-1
CASKQRSQNTEAFF
TGTGCCAGCAAGCAAAGAAGCCAGAACACTGAAGCTTTCTTT
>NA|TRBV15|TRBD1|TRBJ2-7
CATSDRVTYEQYF
TGTGCCACCTCGGACAGGGTAACCTACGAGCAGTACTTC
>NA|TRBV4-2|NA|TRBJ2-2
CASSQEISASSGELFF
TGTGCCAGCAGCCAAGAGATAAGCGCGAGTTCCGGGGAGCTGTTTTTT
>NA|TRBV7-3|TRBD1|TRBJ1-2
CASSQNRGDYGYTF
TGTGCCAGCAGCCAAAACAGGGGCGACTATGGCTACACCTTC
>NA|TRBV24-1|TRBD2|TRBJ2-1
CATSDTTSGIEQFF
TGTGCCACCAGTGACACTACTAGCGGGATTGAGCAGTTCTTC
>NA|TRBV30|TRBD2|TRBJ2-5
CAWRASGKETQYF
TGTGCCTGGAGGGCTAGCGGGAAAGAGACCCAGTACTTC
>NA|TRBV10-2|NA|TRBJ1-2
CASNGEGGGYTF
TGCGCCAGCAACGGGGAGGGGGGTGGCTACACCTTC
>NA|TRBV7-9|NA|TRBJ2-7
CASSSGLRFYEQYF
TGTGCCAGCAGCTCGGGACTCCGTTTCTACGAGCAGTACTTC
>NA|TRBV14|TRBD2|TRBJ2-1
CASSRGLADLYNEQFF
TGTGCCAGCAGCCGGGGACTAGCGGACCTTTACAATGAGCAGTTCTTC
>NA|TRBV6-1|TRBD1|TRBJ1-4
CAGKTGGSEKLFF
TGTGCCGGCAAGACAGGGGGCTCAGAAAAACTGTTTTTT
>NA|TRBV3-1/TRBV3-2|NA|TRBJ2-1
CAARASADNEQFF
TGTGCCGCCCGGGCTAGCGCCGACAATGAGCAGTTCTTC
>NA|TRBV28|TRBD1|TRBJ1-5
CASSHGQGRNQPQHF
TGTGCCAGCAGCCACGGACAGGGCCGCAATCAGCCCCAGCATTTT
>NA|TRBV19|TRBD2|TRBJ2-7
CASSIGTSGLYEQYF
TGTGCCAGTAGTATAGGGACTAGCGGACTGTACGAGCAGTACTTC
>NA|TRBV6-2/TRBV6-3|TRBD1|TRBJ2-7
CASSYETGRLTYEQYF
TGTGCCAGCAGTTACGAGACAGGGCGACTGACCTACGAGCAGTACTTC
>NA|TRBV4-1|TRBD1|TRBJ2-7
CASSQLPGQSYEQYF
TGCGCCAGCAGCCAACTACCGGGACAGTCCTACGAGCAGTACTTC
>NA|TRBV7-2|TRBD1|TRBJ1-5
CASSLAGQGPQPQHF
TGTGCCAGCAGCTTAGCTGGACAGGGACCTCAGCCCCAGCATTTT
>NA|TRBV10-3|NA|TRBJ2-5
CATGEDRTQETQYF
TGTGCCACTGGGGAGGATCGAACCCAAGAGACCCAGTACTTC
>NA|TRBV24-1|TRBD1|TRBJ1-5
CATSDKTRGSNQPQHF
TGTGCCACCAGTGATAAGACCAGGGGGAGCAATCAGCCCCAGCATTTT
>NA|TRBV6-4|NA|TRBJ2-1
CASSEFGGFEQFF
TGTGCCAGCAGTGAGTTCGGAGGTTTTGAGCAGTTCTTC
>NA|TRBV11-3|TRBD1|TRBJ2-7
CASSSGQAKFRDEQYF
TGTGCCAGCAGCTCGGGACAGGCCAAATTCAGGGACGAGCAGTACTTC
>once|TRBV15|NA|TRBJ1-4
CATSRGGTGEKLFF
TGTGCCACCAGCAGAGGCGGGACGGGAGAAAAACTGTTTTTT
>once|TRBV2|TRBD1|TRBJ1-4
CASSATGRKLFF
TGTGCCAGCAGCGCGACAGGGAGAAAACTGTTTTTT
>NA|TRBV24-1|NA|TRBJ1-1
CATSDSGRTEAFF
TGTGCCACCAGTGATTCGGGAAGGACTGAAGCTTTCTTT
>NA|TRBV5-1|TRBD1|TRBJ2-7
CASSLGQGAQYEQYF
TGCGCCAGCAGCTTGGGACAGGGGGCGCAATACGAGCAGTACTTC
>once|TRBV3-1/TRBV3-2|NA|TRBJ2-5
CASSQAGFETQYF
TGTGCCAGCAGCCAAGCAGGGTTTGAGACCCAGTACTTC
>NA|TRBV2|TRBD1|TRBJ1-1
CASRPRQGMNTEAFF
TGTGCCAGCAGGCCAAGACAGGGAATGAACACTGAAGCTTTCTTT
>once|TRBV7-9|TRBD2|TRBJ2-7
CASSLGGTSGRSHEQYF
TGTGCCAGCAGCTTAGGCGGGACTAGCGGGAGGAGTCACGAGCAGTACTTC
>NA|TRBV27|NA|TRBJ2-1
CASSPWERSYNEQFF
TGTGCCAGCAGTCCCTGGGAGCGATCCTACAATGAGCAGTTCTTC
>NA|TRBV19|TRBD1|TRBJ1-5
CASSDRGQQPQHF
TGTGCCAGTAGTGACAGGGGTCAGCAGCCCCAGCATTTT
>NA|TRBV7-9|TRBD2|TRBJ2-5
CASSGTSGEETQYF
TGTGCCAGCAGCGGGACTAGCGGGGAAGAGACCCAGTACTTC
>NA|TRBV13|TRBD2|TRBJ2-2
CASTIRGLDPIQGELFF
TGTGCCAGCACAATCCGGGGACTAGACCCCATTCAAGGGGAGCTGTTTTTT
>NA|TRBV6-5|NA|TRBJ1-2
CASSLKQGRDYGYTF
TGTGCCAGCAGTCTGAAACAGGGAAGGGACTATGGCTACACCTTC
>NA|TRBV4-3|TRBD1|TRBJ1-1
CASSQDRTGYMNTEAFF
TGCGCCAGCAGCCAAGATCGGACAGGGTATATGAACACTGAAGCTTTCTTT
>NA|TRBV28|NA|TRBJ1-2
CASSSFPGMDYGYTF
TGTGCCAGCAGTAGTTTCCCCGGGATGGACTATGGCTACACCTTC
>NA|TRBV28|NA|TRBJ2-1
CASSLTGYNEQFF
TGTGCCAGCAGTTTAACAGGCTACAATGAGCAGTTCTTC
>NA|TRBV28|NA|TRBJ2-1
CASSLGQGLDEQFF
TGTGCCAGCAGTTTAGGGCAGGGTTTGGATGAGCAGTTCTTC
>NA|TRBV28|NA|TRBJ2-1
CASSFWRGSTEQFF
TGTGCCAGCAGTTTCTGGCGGGGTAGCACTGAGCAGTTCTTC
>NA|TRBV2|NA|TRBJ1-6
CASSGTRSNSPLHF
TGTGCCAGCAGTGGGACTAGGAGCAATTCACCCCTCCACTTT
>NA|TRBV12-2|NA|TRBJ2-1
CASRLGPEQFF
TGTGCAAGTCGCTTAGGGCCTGAGCAGTTCTTC
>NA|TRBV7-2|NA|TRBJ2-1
CASSLAPPEQFF
TGTGCCAGCAGCTTAGCCCCTCCGGAGCAGTTCTTC
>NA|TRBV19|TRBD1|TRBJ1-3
CASTPLLGQASSGNTIYF
TGTGCCAGTACCCCCTTACTGGGACAGGCGAGCTCTGGAAACACCATATATTTT
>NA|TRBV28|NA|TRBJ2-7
CASSLESLEQYF
TGTGCCAGCAGTTTAGAGAGTCTCGAGCAGTACTTC
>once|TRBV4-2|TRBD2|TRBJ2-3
CASSQDGRASTDTQYF
TGTGCCAGCAGCCAGGACGGGAGGGCCAGCACAGATACGCAGTATTTT
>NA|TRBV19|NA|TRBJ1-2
CASSIGPGSRGYTF
TGTGCCAGTAGTATAGGTCCGGGAAGCAGGGGCTACACCTTC
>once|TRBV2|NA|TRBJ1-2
CASSEGGRGRLGYTF
TGTGCCAGCAGTGAAGGCGGGAGGGGGAGACTTGGCTACACCTTC
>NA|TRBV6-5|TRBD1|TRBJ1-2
CASTQTGIGYTF
TGTGCCAGCACCCAGACAGGGATCGGCTACACCTTC
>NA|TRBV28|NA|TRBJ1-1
CASSRTGGNAFF
TGTGCCAGCAGTAGGACTGGGGGGAACGCTTTCTTT
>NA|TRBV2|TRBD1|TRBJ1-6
CASSRQGMVSDSPLHF
TGTGCCAGCAGTCGACAGGGAATGGTTAGTGATTCACCCCTCCACTTT
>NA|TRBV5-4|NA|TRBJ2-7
CASSFGTQSYEQYF
TGTGCCAGCAGCTTCGGGACTCAGTCCTACGAGCAGTACTTC
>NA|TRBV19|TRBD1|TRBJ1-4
CASSTWDSSPEKLFF
TGTGCCAGTAGTACATGGGACAGCTCTCCTGAAAAACTGTTTTTT
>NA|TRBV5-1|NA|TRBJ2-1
CASTPRAGRNEQFF
TGCGCCAGCACTCCGAGGGCTGGTAGGAATGAGCAGTTCTTC
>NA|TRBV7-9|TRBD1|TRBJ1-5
CASSPPGQGNWTGNQPQHF
TGTGCCAGCAGCCCACCGGGACAGGGGAACTGGACAGGCAATCAGCCCCAGCATTTT
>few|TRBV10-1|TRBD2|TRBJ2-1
CASSESVLAVNNEQFF
TGCGCCAGCAGTGAGTCGGTACTAGCGGTTAACAATGAGCAGTTCTTC
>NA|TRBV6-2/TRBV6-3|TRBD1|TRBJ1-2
CASSDPGQQGYTF
TGTGCCAGCAGTGATCCGGGACAGCAGGGCTACACCTTC
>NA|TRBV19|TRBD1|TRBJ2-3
CASSLGTATDTQYF
TGTGCCAGTAGTCTTGGGACAGCGACAGATACGCAGTATTTT